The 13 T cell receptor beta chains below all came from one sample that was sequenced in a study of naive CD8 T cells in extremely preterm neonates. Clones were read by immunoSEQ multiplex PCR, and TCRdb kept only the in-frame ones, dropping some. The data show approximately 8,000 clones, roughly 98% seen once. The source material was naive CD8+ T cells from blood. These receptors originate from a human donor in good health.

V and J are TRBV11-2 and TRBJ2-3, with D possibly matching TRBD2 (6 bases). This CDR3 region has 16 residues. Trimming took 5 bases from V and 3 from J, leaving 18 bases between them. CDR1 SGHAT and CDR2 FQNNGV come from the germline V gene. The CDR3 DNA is TGTGCCAGCAGCGGAGGGGATGAAGGGGTGACAGATACGCAGTATTTT. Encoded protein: CASSGGDEGVTDTQYF.

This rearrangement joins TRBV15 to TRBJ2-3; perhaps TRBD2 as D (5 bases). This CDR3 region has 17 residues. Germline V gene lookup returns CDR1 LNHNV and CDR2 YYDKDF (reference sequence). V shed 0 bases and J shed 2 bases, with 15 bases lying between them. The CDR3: CATSRDRAGVVTDTQYF. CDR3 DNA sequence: TGTGCCACCAGCAGAGATCGAGCCGGGGTGGTCACAGATACGCAGTATTTT.

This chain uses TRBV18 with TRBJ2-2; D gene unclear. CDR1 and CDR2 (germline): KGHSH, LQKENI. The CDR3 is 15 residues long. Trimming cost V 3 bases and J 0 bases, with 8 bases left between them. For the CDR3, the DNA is TGTGCCAGCTCACCCCTACCGGCGAACACCGGGGAGCTGTTTTTT. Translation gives CASSPLPANTGELFF.

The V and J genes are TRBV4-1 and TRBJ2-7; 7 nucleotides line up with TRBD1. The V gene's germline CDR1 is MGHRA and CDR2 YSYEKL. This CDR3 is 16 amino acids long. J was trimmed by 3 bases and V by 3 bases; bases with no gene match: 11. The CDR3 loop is CASSHLPTGNYYEQYF. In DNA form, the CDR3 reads TGCGCCAGCAGCCACCTACCGACAGGGAACTACTACGAGCAGTACTTC.

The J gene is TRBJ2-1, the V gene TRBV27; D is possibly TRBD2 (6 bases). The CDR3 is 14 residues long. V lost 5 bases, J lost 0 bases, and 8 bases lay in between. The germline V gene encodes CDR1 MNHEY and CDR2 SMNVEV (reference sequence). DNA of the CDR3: TGTGCCAGCAGTGTTAGCGGCTCCTACAATGAGCAGTTCTTC. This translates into CASSVSGSYNEQFF.

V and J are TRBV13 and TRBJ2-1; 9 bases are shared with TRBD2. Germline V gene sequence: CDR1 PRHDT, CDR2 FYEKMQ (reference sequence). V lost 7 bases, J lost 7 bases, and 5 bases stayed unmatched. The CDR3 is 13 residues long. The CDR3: CASTAGGTNEQFF. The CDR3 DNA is TGTGCCAGCACGGCGGGGGGGACGAATGAGCAGTTCTTC.

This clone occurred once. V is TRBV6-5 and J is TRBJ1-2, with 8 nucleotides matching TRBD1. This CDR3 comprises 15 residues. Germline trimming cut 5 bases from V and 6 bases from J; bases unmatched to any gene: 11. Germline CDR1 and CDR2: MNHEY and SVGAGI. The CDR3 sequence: CASSTISGGFNGYTF. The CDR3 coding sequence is TGTGCCAGCAGTACGATCTCAGGGGGCTTTAATGGCTACACCTTC.

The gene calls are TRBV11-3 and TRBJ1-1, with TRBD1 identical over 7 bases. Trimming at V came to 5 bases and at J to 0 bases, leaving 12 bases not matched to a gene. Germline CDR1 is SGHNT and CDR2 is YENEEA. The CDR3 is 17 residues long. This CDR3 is CASSPPGGTHMNTEAFF. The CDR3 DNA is TGTGCCAGCAGCCCGCCAGGGGGAACCCACATGAACACTGAAGCTTTCTTT.

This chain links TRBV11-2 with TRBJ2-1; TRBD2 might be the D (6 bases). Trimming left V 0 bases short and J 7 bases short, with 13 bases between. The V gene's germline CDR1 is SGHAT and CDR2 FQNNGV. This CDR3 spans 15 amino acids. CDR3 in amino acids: CASSLEYAGRNEQFF. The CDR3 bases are TGTGCCAGCAGCTTAGAGTATGCGGGGAGGAATGAGCAGTTCTTC.

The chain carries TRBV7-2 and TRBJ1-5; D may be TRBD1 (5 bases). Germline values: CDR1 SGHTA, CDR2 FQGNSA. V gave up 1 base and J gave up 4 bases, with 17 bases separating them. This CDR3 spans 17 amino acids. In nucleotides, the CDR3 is TGTGCCAGCAGCTTAGTATTCATAGGGACTCAAAATCAGCCCCAGCATTTT. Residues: CASSLVFIGTQNQPQHF.

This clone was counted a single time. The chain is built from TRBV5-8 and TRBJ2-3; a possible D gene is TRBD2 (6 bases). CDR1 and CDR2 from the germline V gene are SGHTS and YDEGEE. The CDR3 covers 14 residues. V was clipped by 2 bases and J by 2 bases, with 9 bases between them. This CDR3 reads CASSFTGDTDTQYF. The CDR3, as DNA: TGTGCCAGCAGCTTTACGGGGGACACAGATACGCAGTATTTT.

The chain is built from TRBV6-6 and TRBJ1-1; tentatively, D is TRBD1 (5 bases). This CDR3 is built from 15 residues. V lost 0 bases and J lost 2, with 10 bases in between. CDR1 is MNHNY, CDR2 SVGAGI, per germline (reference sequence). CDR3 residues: CASSYSRGPNTEAFF. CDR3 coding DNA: TGTGCCAGCAGTTACTCGCGGGGCCCAAACACTGAAGCTTTCTTT.

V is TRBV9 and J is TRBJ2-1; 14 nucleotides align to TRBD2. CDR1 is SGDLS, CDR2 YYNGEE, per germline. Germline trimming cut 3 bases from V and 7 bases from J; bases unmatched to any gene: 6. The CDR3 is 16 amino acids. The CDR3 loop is CASSAGTSGSLNEQFF. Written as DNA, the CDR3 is TGTGCCAGCAGCGCCGGGACTAGCGGGAGTTTGAATGAGCAGTTCTTC.